A selection of T cell receptor beta chains follows, all from one sample in a study of T cells after yellow fever vaccination. TCRdb independently ran MiXCR on the 5' RACE reads; one entry per CDR3 protein. The data contain some 260,000 distinct CDR3 sequences, roughly 5.6% of them singletons. The source material was CD4+ T cells sorted from PBMCs, sampled on the day of the yellow fever booster vaccination. The receptors were sampled from a man between 18 and 29 years old who received the YFV17D yellow fever vaccine. Both conserved end residues are part of each CDR3. The order of the fields is J gene, V gene, clone size, D gene, CDR3 protein, CDR3 DNA. D genes are given only for firm matches. Only part of the rows carry a size: once, few, many, or a class if the clone is expanded.

TRBJ1-1	TRBV12-3/TRBV12-4	few	-	CASSFGGNRAFF	TGTGCCAGCAGTTTTGGTGGGAACCGAGCTTTCTTT
TRBJ2-7	TRBV11-2	few	TRBD2	CASSSLAGGYEQYF	TGTGCCAGCAGCTCCCTAGCGGGGGGATACGAGCAGTACTTC
TRBJ1-1	TRBV20-1	few	TRBD1	CSARTGSTEAFF	TGCAGTGCTAGGACAGGGAGCACTGAAGCTTTCTTT
TRBJ2-3	TRBV24-1	many	-	CATSDFGDTQYF	TGTGCCACCAGTGATTTCGGGGATACGCAGTATTTT
TRBJ2-3	TRBV4-3	-	-	CASSQVGADTQYF	TGCGCCAGCAGCCAAGTAGGGGCAGATACGCAGTATTTT
TRBJ2-1	TRBV5-1	many	-	CASSSLTTSNNEQFF	TGCGCCAGCAGCTCACTCACCACTAGCAACAATGAGCAGTTCTTC
TRBJ2-5	TRBV5-1	many	-	CASSLGQGQQETQYF	TGCGCCAGCAGCCTGGGGCAGGGCCAACAAGAGACCCAGTACTTC
TRBJ2-3	TRBV7-2	many	TRBD2	CASHSGGHDTQYF	TGTGCCAGCCATAGCGGGGGGCACGATACGCAGTATTTT
TRBJ1-4	TRBV7-6	-	-	CASSQRGEKLFF	TGTGCCAGCAGCCAGAGGGGGGAAAAACTGTTTTTT
TRBJ1-1	TRBV19	-	TRBD1	CASSRPDRGNTEAFF	TGTGCCAGTAGCAGACCGGACAGGGGGAACACTGAAGCTTTCTTT
TRBJ2-1	TRBV6-5	many	TRBD1	CASHFDRGSYNEQFF	TGTGCCAGCCACTTTGACAGGGGATCGTACAATGAGCAGTTCTTC
TRBJ1-2	TRBV5-6	-	-	CASSLSGANYGYTF	TGTGCCAGCAGCTTGAGTGGGGCTAACTATGGCTACACCTTC
TRBJ2-7	TRBV5-1	-	-	CASSFLPTDYEQYF	TGCGCCAGCAGCTTCCTCCCGACAGACTACGAGCAGTACTTC
TRBJ1-4	TRBV9	-	-	CASSVGPTNEKLFF	TGTGCCAGCAGCGTAGGGCCTACTAATGAAAAACTGTTTTTT
TRBJ1-4	TRBV2	many	-	CASSEALGKLFF	TGTGCCAGCAGTGAAGCTCTAGGGAAACTGTTTTTT
TRBJ2-3	TRBV5-1	-	TRBD2	CASTSDGGVDTQYF	TGCGCCAGCACTTCGGACGGGGGGGTAGATACGCAGTATTTT
TRBJ2-7	TRBV20-1	-	TRBD2	CSARVSSGAAYEQYF	TGCAGTGCCCGGGTCTCGAGCGGGGCGGCCTACGAGCAGTACTTC
TRBJ2-5	TRBV9	-	-	CASSPRASLETQYF	TGTGCCAGCAGCCCCCGTGCTAGTCTAGAGACCCAGTACTTC
TRBJ1-3	TRBV5-1	few	TRBD1	CASSLYDRDRNTIYF	TGCGCCAGCAGCTTGTACGACAGGGACCGAAACACCATATATTTT
TRBJ2-1	TRBV28	many	TRBD1	CASSSLRDRNNEQFF	TGTGCCAGCAGTTCTCTCCGGGACAGAAACAATGAGCAGTTCTTC
TRBJ1-2	TRBV5-1	few	-	CASSLGTELYGYTF	TGCGCCAGCAGCCTAGGGACGGAACTCTATGGCTACACCTTC
TRBJ1-3	TRBV7-2	few	-	CASHTIGAGGNTIYF	TGTGCCAGCCACACGATCGGGGCGGGCGGAAACACCATATATTTT
TRBJ2-5	TRBV12-3/TRBV12-4	few	-	CASSWVQETQYF	TGTGCCAGCAGTTGGGTACAAGAGACCCAGTACTTC
TRBJ2-5	TRBV18	few	TRBD1	CASSVQGDQETQYF	TGTGCCAGCTCAGTGCAGGGGGACCAAGAGACCCAGTACTTC
TRBJ1-1	TRBV7-2	-	TRBD1	CASSRDRASTEAFF	TGTGCCAGCAGCCGTGACAGGGCCAGCACTGAAGCTTTCTTT
TRBJ1-1	TRBV14	few	-	CASSPQNTEAFF	TGTGCCAGCAGTCCACAAAACACTGAAGCTTTCTTT
TRBJ1-3	TRBV6-6	many	-	CASSRGESGNTIYF	TGTGCCAGCAGTCGGGGGGAGTCTGGAAACACCATATATTTT
TRBJ2-3	TRBV7-2	-	-	CASSLLVGNTDTQYF	TGTGCCAGCAGCTTATTGGTGGGGAACACAGATACGCAGTATTTT
TRBJ2-7	TRBV5-4	-	TRBD1	CASSLPSGTGGHYEQYF	TGTGCCAGCAGCCTGCCGTCGGGGACAGGGGGCCACTACGAGCAGTACTTC
TRBJ1-5	TRBV7-2	-	-	CASSPTAHREAQHF	TGTGCCAGCAGCCCGACGGCCCACAGGGAAGCCCAGCATTTT
TRBJ2-3	TRBV7-2	few	TRBD2	CASSLGSGGRTDTQYF	TGTGCCAGCAGCTTAGGTAGCGGGGGTCGCACAGATACGCAGTATTTT
TRBJ1-4	TRBV20-1	many	-	CSARDAEGANEKLFF	TGCAGTGCTAGAGACGCGGAGGGGGCTAATGAAAAACTGTTTTTT
TRBJ2-5	TRBV9	-	TRBD2	CASSVDPPGEGIETQYF	TGTGCCAGCAGCGTAGATCCCCCGGGGGAGGGGATAGAGACCCAGTACTTC
TRBJ1-1	TRBV28	-	TRBD1	CASSLTRQGRGTEAFF	TGTGCCAGCAGTTTAACCCGACAGGGAAGGGGGACTGAAGCTTTCTTT
TRBJ2-1	TRBV5-4	few	-	CASTRGQDNNEQFF	TGTGCCAGCACCCGTGGGCAGGATAACAATGAGCAGTTCTTC
TRBJ1-5	TRBV27	many	-	CASSFRRGNQPQHF	TGTGCCAGCAGTTTTCGGAGGGGTAATCAGCCCCAGCATTTT
TRBJ2-2	TRBV7-8	-	-	CASTRVGARTGELFF	TGTGCCAGCACCCGGGTAGGGGCTCGCACCGGGGAGCTGTTTTTT
TRBJ2-5	TRBV4-1	few	-	CASSGRWGVGETQYF	TGCGCCAGCAGCGGACGTTGGGGGGTTGGAGAGACCCAGTACTTC
TRBJ1-5	TRBV18	few	TRBD1	CASSLDRGRLPQHF	TGTGCCAGCTCACTGGACAGGGGGCGGCTGCCCCAGCATTTT
TRBJ2-3	TRBV7-2	many	TRBD2	CASSPPGLAGGSDTQYF	TGTGCCAGCAGCCCCCCCGGACTAGCGGGGGGTTCAGATACGCAGTATTTT
TRBJ1-3	TRBV6-5	few	-	CASRIQHSGNTIYF	TGTGCCAGCAGAATACAGCACTCTGGAAACACCATATATTTT
TRBJ2-3	TRBV6-6	many	-	CASSPHALSTDTQYF	TGTGCCAGCAGCCCACACGCACTGAGCACAGATACGCAGTATTTT
TRBJ2-3	TRBV25-1	few	-	CASSESYGTDTQYF	TGTGCCAGCAGTGAATCGTACGGCACAGATACGCAGTATTTT
TRBJ2-1	TRBV7-3	many	TRBD1	CASSLGQGNNEQFF	TGTGCCAGCAGCTTGGGACAGGGTAACAATGAGCAGTTCTTC